One sample yielded the 2 T cell receptor beta chains listed below, sequenced in a study of T cell clonotyping in hematopoietic cell transplantation. Some clones are missing from TCRdb's copy, which holds only in-frame ones; the method was immunoSEQ multiplex PCR. The table lists about 15,000 clones, around 71% of them singletons. Sequencing was performed on peripheral blood mononuclear cells. The source is a woman between 55 and 75 years old in good health. Some clones in this sample may be carry-over from other donors' samples.

This chain uses TRBV28 with TRBJ2-5, with a weak D call TRBD2 (6 bases). There are 14 residues in the CDR3. Trimming took 4 bases from V and 2 from J, leaving 11 bases between them. CDR1 is MDHEN, CDR2 SYDVKM, per germline. The CDR3 nucleotides read TGTGCCAGCAGTTCGGGACTGTTACAAGAGACCCAGTACTTC. Amino acid sequence: CASSSGLLQETQYF. The full variable domain, in which reference TRBV28 and TRBJ2-5 provide the parts outside the CDR3, is DVKVTQSSRYLVKRTGEKVFLECVQDMDHENMFWYRQDPGLGLRLIYFSYDVKMKEKGDIPEGYSVSREKKERFSLILESASTNQTSMYLCASSSGLLQETQYFGPGTRLLVL.

The CDR3, as DNA: TGTGCCAGCAGGGGTAGAGGGAGCTCTGGAAACACCATATATTTT. Protein product: CASRGRGSSGNTIYF. This chain connects TRBV5-8 to TRBJ1-3, with D unclear. The CDR3 totals 15 residues. The germline V gene encodes CDR1 SGHTS and CDR2 YDEGEE. The V end lost 5 bases, the J end lost 0 bases, and 12 bases lay between the germline ends.